This T cell receptor beta chain was sequenced during a study of CXCR3-negative and CXCR3-positive naive CD8 T cells. Looking at the study overall: The libraries yielded about 130 million TRB reads, about 1.5 +/- 0.3 million each. General study results and limits: TRB CDR3 hydrophobicity was greater in CXCR3-positive naive cells than in CXCR3-negative naive cells.

Naive CD8+ T cells had a CD45RO-CCR7+CD27+CD95- phenotype. Concerning this clonotype: Its antigen is not identified.

Through 5' RACE with UMI labels, the TRB cDNA libraries were prepared. No DNA is given; TCRdb re-called the 5' RACE reads and lists each CDR3 protein once. The specimen's table records 75,000 or so distinct CDR3 sequences. The CDR3 contains 12 residues. Germline-derived CDR1 and CDR2 are SEHNR and FQNEAQ (reference sequence). Sequencing was done on a sample of naive CXCR3- CD8+ T cells from blood. The subset was: CD45RO-CCR7+CD27+CD95- naive CD8+ T cells lacking CXCR3 (TNR3-). The V gene is TRBV7-9, the J gene TRBJ2-7; TCRdb reports TRBD2, a call that lacks DNA to check it against. This sequence originates from a human donor in good health. Some clones in this sample may be carry-over from other donors' samples. This chain's CDR3 is CASSSSAREQFF.